A single sample gave rise to the 30 T cell receptor beta chains below, sequenced in a study of cytomegalovirus exposure and HLA in healthy donors (dated by TCRdb to the late 2010s). The library was made by the immunoSEQ multiplex PCR assay. For the multiplex PCR, a mixture combining 60 forward primers for TCR Vbeta segments and 13 reverse primers for TCR Jbeta segments was used. The clones in this table, taken by TCRdb from immuneACCESS, are in-frame only. Not every clone is retained; where verified, under half of the shortfall comes from an unresolved V gene, and the cause of the rest is unknown. For this sample the table gives about 130,000 clones, of which about two thirds were detected only once. The ten largest account for 2.5% to 3% of the sample. Sequenced input: PBMCs. The receptor set was obtained from a human donor in good health.

The V call is TRBV4-2, the J call TRBJ2-3, with D tentatively TRBD1 (6 bases). V gave up 0 bases and J gave up 0 bases, with 10 bases separating them. This CDR3 comprises 16 residues. CDR1 is LGHNA, CDR2 YNFKEQ, per germline. The CDR3 here is CASSQEDSSSTDTQYF. The CDR3 DNA is TGTGCCAGCAGCCAAGAGGACAGCTCTAGCACAGATACGCAGTATTTT.

This clone was observed a few times. The chain employs TRBV6-1 and TRBJ1-5; D is unresolved. The CDR3 totals 15 residues. The germline V gene has CDR1 MNHNS and CDR2 SASEGT. V lost 1 base and J 5 bases, leaving 12 bases between the germline ends. CDR3 amino acids: CASSEVAEAHQPQHF. CDR3 DNA: TGTGCCAGCAGTGAAGTGGCGGAGGCCCATCAGCCCCAGCATTTT.

V and J are TRBV6-1 and TRBJ2-3; D perhaps matches TRBD2 (7 bases). The V end was cut by 8 bases, the J end by 6 bases, with 18 bases between. The CDR3 sequence is 14 residues long. Germline CDR1 is MNHNS and CDR2 is SASEGT. In DNA, the CDR3 is TGTGCCAGCCTTCCCGGGGGGCCCGCGGATACGCAGTATTTT. It translates to CASLPGGPADTQYF.

V usage is TRBV29-1 and J usage is TRBJ2-3; weak D call: TRBD2 (6 bases). Trimming pared 8 bases from V and 4 bases from J, leaving 13 bases between. CDR3 length equals 12 residues. Germline-derived CDR1 and CDR2 are SQVTM and ANQGSEA. CDR3 residues: CSSRTTADTQYF. The CDR3 DNA is TGCAGCTCAAGGACTACCGCAGATACGCAGTATTTT.

The chain couples TRBV5-6 to TRBJ1-6, with D tentatively TRBD1 (6 bases). This CDR3 spans 15 amino acids. Between the trimmed V and J ends, which lost 4 bases and 5 bases, there was a span of 13 bases. Germline V gives CDR1 SGHDT, CDR2 YYEEEE. The CDR3 here is CASSSGQTHNSPLHF. The CDR3 DNA reads TGTGCCAGCAGCAGCGGACAGACTCATAATTCACCCCTCCACTTT. Drawing the rest from reference TRBV5-6 and TRBJ1-6, the complete variable domain is DAGVTQSPTHLIKTRGQQVTLRCSPKSGHDTVSWYQQALGQGPQFIFQYYEEEERQRGNFPDRFSGHQFPNYSSELNVNALLLGDSALYLCASSSGQTHNSPLHFGNGTRLTVT.

The chain joins TRBV30 to TRBJ1-3; TRBD1 is a possible D gene (6 bases). Trimming left V 3 bases short and J 0 bases short, with 9 bases between. The CDR3 is 14 residues long. The germline V gene has CDR1 GTSNPN and CDR2 SVGIG (reference sequence). The CDR3 DNA reads as TGTGCCTGGAGCGGCAGGGGCTCTGGAAACACCATATATTTT. It translates to CAWSGRGSGNTIYF.

V and J are TRBV30 and TRBJ2-5; D uncertain. The germline CDR1 and CDR2 sequences are GTSNPN and SVGIG (reference sequence). V was cut by 3 bases and J by 3 bases, with 2 bases left in between. This CDR3 has 10 amino acids. DNA for the CDR3: TGTGCCTGGAGCAAAGAGACCCAGTACTTC. Translated, it gives CAWSKETQYF. Combining the CDR3 with reference TRBV30 and TRBJ2-5 gives the whole variable domain SQTIHQWPATLVQPVGSPLSLECTVEGTSNPNLYWYRQAAGRGLQLLFYSVGIGQISSEVPQNLSASRPQDRQFILSSKKLLLSDSGFYLCAWSKETQYFGPGTRLLVL.

A word on this clone: One end of the junction is discordant with germline, which a read error may explain. This CDR3 is CSSSLHGTVNTEAFF. The CDR3 nucleotides are TGTTCCAGCAGCCTCCACGGGACAGTGAACACTGAAGCTTTCTTT. The chain combines TRBV7-9 with TRBJ1-1, with 7 bases fitting TRBD1. The CDR3 extends over 15 amino acids. The germline V gene has CDR1 SEHNR and CDR2 FQNEAQ (reference sequence).

The chain combines TRBV4-2 with TRBJ1-1; 7 positions match TRBD1. Germline V gene lookup returns CDR1 LGHNA and CDR2 YNFKEQ. The CDR3 has 13 residues. Trimming at V came to 6 bases and at J to 6 bases, leaving 7 bases not matched to a gene. CDR3 sequence: CASRQTGAAEAFF. In DNA form, the CDR3 reads TGTGCCAGCAGGCAAACAGGGGCCGCTGAAGCTTTCTTT.

Concerning this clone itself: The junction and the germline gene differ at one end; a read error may be behind it. The gene calls are TRBV27 and TRBJ2-7; no reliable D call. Germline loops: CDR1 MNHEY, CDR2 SMNVEV (reference sequence). The CDR3 spans 14 residues. CDR3 in DNA: TGTGCCAGCAGCTTATCCCAGTCCAGCTACGAGCAGTACTTC. Protein sequence: CASSLSQSSYEQYF.

J is TRBJ2-2 and V is TRBV6-1; 8 bases align to TRBD2. The CDR3 totals 18 residues. The V gene's germline CDR1 is MNHNS and CDR2 SASEGT. After removal of 3 bases from V and 2 bases from J, the junction contained 11 bases not matched to a gene. CDR3 amino acids: CASSDEKAGVGNTGELFF. Written as DNA, the CDR3 is TGTGCCAGCAGTGATGAAAAAGCGGGAGTGGGAAACACCGGGGAGCTGTTTTTT.

This clone was detected only a few times. The chain employs TRBV27 and TRBJ1-2; the D gene is possibly TRBD1 (6 bases). CDR1 is MNHEY and CDR2 is SMNVEV in the germline V gene (reference sequence). V was shortened by 6 bases and J by 3 bases, with 17 bases between the two germline ends. This CDR3 has 15 amino acids. This chain's CDR3 is CASSPLDRAYYGYTF. CDR3 bases: TGTGCCAGCAGCCCTTTGGACAGAGCTTACTATGGCTACACCTTC.

V gene TRBV2 combines with J gene TRBJ2-2, with a tentative D call TRBD1 (6 bases). Per germline, CDR1 SNHLY and CDR2 FYNNEI. With 5 bases removed from V and 7 bases from J, the gap between germline ends came to 20 bases. CDR3 length: 16 residues. CDR3 sequence (DNA): TGTGCCAGCAGTTCCCCTGCGACAGGTGGGAGCGGGGAGCTGTTTTTT. Its protein product is CASSSPATGGSGELFF. The full variable domain, with the rest looked up from reference TRBV2 and TRBJ2-2, is EPEVTQTPSHQVTQMGQEVILRCVPISNHLYFYWYRQILGQKVEFLVSFYNNEISEKSEIFDDQFSVERPDGSNFTLKIRSTKLEDSAMYFCASSSPATGGSGELFFGEGSRLTVL.

Only one count was recorded for this clone. The genes are TRBV28 and TRBJ1-4; 9 bases match TRBD1. V shed 4 bases, J shed 7 bases, and the junction held 7 bases outside the gene matches. Germline CDR1 is MDHEN and CDR2 is SYDVKM. CDR3 length: 15 amino acids. CDR3 DNA: TGTGCCAGCAGTTCCCTACAGGGGGCAAGTGAAAAACTGTTTTTT. It yields the protein CASSSLQGASEKLFF.

This sequence joins TRBV6-4 and TRBJ2-3; D perhaps matches TRBD2 (5 bases). Trimming left V 5 bases short and J 0 bases short, with 6 bases between. The CDR3 runs 13 residues. Germline V gives CDR1 MRHNA, CDR2 SNTAGT. The CDR3 loop reads CASSPGSTDTQYF. The CDR3 DNA follows: TGTGCCAGCAGTCCGGGAAGCACAGATACGCAGTATTTT.

This clone was counted a single time. The chain uses TRBV6-1 and TRBJ1-3; D is undetermined. The CDR3 extends over 15 amino acids. Trimming removed 6 bases from V and 0 bases from J, with 12 bases in between. CDR1 MNHNS and CDR2 SASEGT come from the germline V gene. The CDR3 region is CASRVAGSSGNTIYF. Written as DNA, the CDR3 is TGTGCCAGCAGAGTGGCGGGGAGCTCTGGAAACACCATATATTTT.

The J gene is TRBJ2-5, the V gene TRBV19; D is uncertain. Germline CDR1 LNHDA, CDR2 SQIVND (reference sequence). The CDR3 extends over 16 amino acids. Trimming cost V 3 bases and J 1 base, with 15 bases left between them. CDR3 sequence: CASSIVPGSIQETQYF. Written as DNA, the CDR3 is TGTGCCAGTAGTATTGTCCCCGGGTCTATCCAAGAGACCCAGTACTTC. Looking up the rest from reference TRBV19 and TRBJ2-5 gives the full variable domain: DGGITQSPKYLFRKEGQNVTLSCEQNLNHDAMYWYRQDPGQGLRLIYYSQIVNDFQKGDIAEGYSVSREKKESFPLTVTSAQKNPTAFYLCASSIVPGSIQETQYFGPGTRLLVL.

V and J are TRBV6-5 and TRBJ2-2; 7 nucleotides align to TRBD1. The CDR3 is made up of 15 amino acids. V was pared by 2 bases and J by 4 bases, with 4 bases of the junction left unmatched. Per the germline V gene, CDR1 is MNHEY and CDR2 is SVGAGI. The CDR3 nucleotides read TGTGCCAGCAGTTACGAGTCAGGGGGCACCGGGGAGCTGTTTTTT. Residues: CASSYESGGTGELFF.

V and J are TRBV30 and TRBJ1-3; D unclear. The V and J ends lost 1 base and 0 bases respectively, with 7 bases between them. Germline CDR1 is GTSNPN and CDR2 is SVGIG (reference sequence). The CDR3 runs to 14 residues. CDR3 residues: CAWSESSSGNTIYF. DNA for the CDR3: TGTGCCTGGAGTGAATCGTCCTCTGGAAACACCATATATTTT.

On this clone itself: A far larger clone is off by one base, so a read error is likely. The rearrangement uses TRBV5-5 and TRBJ2-2; TRBD1 is a possible D gene (5 bases). The V gene's germline CDR1 is SGHKS and CDR2 YYEKEE (reference sequence). This CDR3 has 12 amino acids. Trimming took 3 bases from V and 7 from J, leaving 7 bases between them. This CDR3 reads CASSSGIGELFF. The CDR3 region has the DNA TGTGCCAGCAGCTCAGGGATCGGGGAGCTGTTTTTT.

The V call is TRBV4-3, the J call TRBJ2-1, with 7 bases lining up with TRBD2. Germline-derived CDR1 and CDR2 are LGHNA and YSLEER. The CDR3 sequence is 16 residues long. V lost 0 bases to trimming and J lost 2 bases; unmatched junction nucleotides: 4. The CDR3 loop is CASSQEGRGPYNEQFF. The DNA for the CDR3 is TGCGCCAGCAGCCAAGAGGGGAGGGGCCCCTACAATGAGCAGTTCTTC.

The chain joins TRBV9 to TRBJ2-7; D perhaps matches TRBD2 (6 bases). V lost 0 bases and J 2 bases, leaving 9 bases between the germline ends. Germline CDR1 is SGDLS and CDR2 is YYNGEE. This CDR3 is built from 14 residues. CDR3 DNA: TGTGCCAGCAGCGTAGGTCTAGCGACCTACGAGCAGTACTTC. It specifies CASSVGLATYEQYF.

This clone was observed a single time. The V call is TRBV19, the J call TRBJ2-1; 8 bases map to TRBD2. CDR1 LNHDA and CDR2 SQIVND come from the germline V gene (reference sequence). CDR3 length equals 15 residues. With V trimmed by 0 bases and J by 7 bases, 5 bases remained unmatched. This CDR3 reads CASSIEGTRGNEQFF. The DNA of the CDR3 is TGTGCCAGTAGTATAGAGGGGACTAGGGGGAATGAGCAGTTCTTC.

This clone was counted between two and nine times. This sequence joins TRBV4-3 and TRBJ1-3, with 7 bases aligning to TRBD1. With 4 bases clipped from V and 3 bases from J, the junction kept 9 bases outside the gene matches. CDR1 is LGHNA, CDR2 YSLEER, per germline. The CDR3 contains 16 residues. CDR3 in DNA: TGCGCCAGCAGCCGGGCCGGGACAGACCTTGGAAACACCATATATTTT. Its protein is CASSRAGTDLGNTIYF.

The rearrangement uses TRBV7-2 and TRBJ2-3; 7 bases are a match to TRBD2. CDR1 is SGHTA, CDR2 FQGNSA, per germline. CDR3 length: 15 residues. After removal of 2 bases from V and 0 bases from J, the junction contained 2 bases not matched to a gene. The CDR3, as DNA: TGTGCCAGCAGCTTAAGGCGGGGGAGCACAGATACGCAGTATTTT. It codes for CASSLRRGSTDTQYF.

This clone was counted between two and nine times. The chain couples TRBV5-1 to TRBJ1-1, with 8 bases identical to TRBD1. V shed 5 bases and J 7 bases; nucleotides not matched to a gene: 4. CDR1 is SGHRS, CDR2 YFSETQ, per germline. This CDR3 has 12 residues. The CDR3, as DNA: TGCGCCAGCAGTTACGGACAGGGTGAAGCTTTCTTT. It specifies CASSYGQGEAFF.

The genes are TRBV28 and TRBJ1-2, with D unclear. This CDR3 comprises 12 residues. V dropped 6 bases and J dropped 7 bases, with 12 bases sitting between them. The V gene's germline CDR1 is MDHEN and CDR2 SYDVKM. The CDR3 DNA sequence: TGTGCCAGCAGCGCGTTGGTCGGTGGCTACACCTTC. This translates into CASSALVGGYTF.

J is TRBJ1-3 and V is TRBV6-1; D not certain. Germline V gives CDR1 MNHNS, CDR2 SASEGT. Trimming took 7 bases from V and 0 from J, leaving 4 bases between them. There are 12 residues in the CDR3. CDR3 region: CASTNSGNTIYF. In nucleotides, the CDR3 is TGTGCCAGCACAAACTCTGGAAACACCATATATTTT.

The chain recombines TRBV7-2 with TRBJ2-3, with 10 bases matching TRBD2. V trimming: 4 bases; J trimming: 4 bases; junction bases outside the gene matches: 8. The CDR3 has 16 residues. Germline V lookup: CDR1 SGHTA, CDR2 FQGNSA. This chain's CDR3 is CASSSRIAGGADTQYF. The CDR3, as DNA: TGTGCCAGCAGCTCACGCATAGCGGGAGGTGCAGATACGCAGTATTTT. The full variable domain, its missing parts supplied by reference TRBV7-2 and TRBJ2-3, is GAGVSQSPSNKVTEKGKDVELRCDPISGHTALYWYRQSLGQGLEFLIYFQGNSAPDKSGLPSDRFSAERTGGSVSTLTIQRTQQEDSAVYLCASSSRIAGGADTQYFGPGTRLTVL.

The gene calls are TRBV7-9 and TRBJ2-1, with 7 bases aligning to TRBD2. Germline CDR1 and CDR2: SEHNR and FQNEAQ (reference sequence). The CDR3 has 15 amino acids. The trim removed 5 bases at V and 0 bases at J, leaving 4 bases unmatched. As DNA, the CDR3 is TGTGCCAGCAGCGGGGGGGGTAGCTCCTACAATGAGCAGTTCTTC. Translation: CASSGGGSSYNEQFF. The full variable domain, in which reference TRBV7-9 and TRBJ2-1 provide the parts outside the CDR3, is DTGVSQNPRHKITKRGQNVTFRCDPISEHNRLYWYRQTLGQGPEFLTYFQNEAQLEKSRLLSDRFSAERPKGSFSTLEIQRTEQGDSAMYLCASSGGGSSYNEQFFGPGTRLTVL.